This TCR beta chain was obtained from a study of blood T cell repertoires in COVID-19. TCRdb's table, derived via immunoSEQ multiplex PCR, lists solely in-frame clones and lacks some. The sample has about 120,000 clones; 87% are singletons. This clone turned up a few times. V was pared by 1 base and J by 4 bases, with 8 bases of the junction left unmatched. Per germline, CDR1 GTSNPN and CDR2 SVGIG (reference sequence). The CDR3 covers 16 residues. The chain joins TRBV30 to TRBJ1-5, with 9 bases identical to TRBD1. The clonotype was recovered from a woman in her 70s with acute or convalescent COVID-19. Sequences were obtained from peripheral blood. The CDR3 protein is CAWSARTGVRNQPQHF. In DNA, the CDR3 is TGTGCCTGGAGTGCGAGGACAGGGGTAAGGAATCAGCCCCAGCATTTT.